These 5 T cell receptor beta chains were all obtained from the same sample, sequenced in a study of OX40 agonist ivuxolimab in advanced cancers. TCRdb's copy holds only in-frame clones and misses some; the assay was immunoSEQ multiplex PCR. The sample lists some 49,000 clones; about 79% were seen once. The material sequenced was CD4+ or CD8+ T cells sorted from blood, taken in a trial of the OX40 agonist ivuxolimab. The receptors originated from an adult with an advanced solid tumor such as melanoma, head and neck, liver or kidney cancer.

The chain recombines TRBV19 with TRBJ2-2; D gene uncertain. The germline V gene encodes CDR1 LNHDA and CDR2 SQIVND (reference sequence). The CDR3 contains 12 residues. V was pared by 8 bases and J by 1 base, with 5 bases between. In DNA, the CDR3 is TGTGCCAGTGGTCAGAACACCGGGGAGCTGTTTTTT. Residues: CASGQNTGELFF.

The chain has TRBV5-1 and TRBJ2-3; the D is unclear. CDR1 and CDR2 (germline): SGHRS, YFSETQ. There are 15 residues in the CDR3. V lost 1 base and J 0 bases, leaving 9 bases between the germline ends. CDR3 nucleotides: TGCGCCAGCAGCTTGTTCGGTTCTAGCACAGATACGCAGTATTTT. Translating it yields CASSLFGSSTDTQYF.

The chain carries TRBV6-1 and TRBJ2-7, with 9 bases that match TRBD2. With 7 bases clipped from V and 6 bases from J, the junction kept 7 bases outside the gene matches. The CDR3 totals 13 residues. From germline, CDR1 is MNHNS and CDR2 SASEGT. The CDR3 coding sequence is TGTGCCAGCACAGAAGCGGGAGGTGGCGAGCAGTACTTC. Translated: CASTEAGGGEQYF.

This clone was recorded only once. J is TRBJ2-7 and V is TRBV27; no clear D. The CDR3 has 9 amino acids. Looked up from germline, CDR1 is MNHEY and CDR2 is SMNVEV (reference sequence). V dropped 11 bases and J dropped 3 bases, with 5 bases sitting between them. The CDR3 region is CACIYEQYF. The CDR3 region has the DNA TGTGCCTGTATCTACGAGCAGTACTTC.

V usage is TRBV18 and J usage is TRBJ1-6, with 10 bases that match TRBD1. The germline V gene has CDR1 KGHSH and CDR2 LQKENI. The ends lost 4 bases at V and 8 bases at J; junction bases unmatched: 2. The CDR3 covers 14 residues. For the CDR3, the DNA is TGTGCCAGCTCACAAGGACAGGGGGATTCACCCCTCCACTTT. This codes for CASSQGQGDSPLHF.